This TCR beta chain derives from a study of T cell changes during pregnancy in multiple sclerosis (dated by TCRdb to 2018 to 2020). Study-level background: The study looked at changes in the T cell repertoire across pregnancy in women with multiple sclerosis.

Library construction relied on the immunoSEQ multiplex PCR assay. The immuneACCESS repertoire file appears here via TCRdb, limited to in-frame rearrangements. These files lack a portion of the clones; in checked studies, under half of the deficit traces to unresolved V genes, and the cause of the others is not known. Within this sample are more than 45,000 clones, with roughly 93% of them counted one time only. The ten largest clones represent around 4% of the sample. CDR1 and CDR2, looked up from the germline V gene (reference sequence), are SEHNR and FQNEAQ. Trimming at the junction amounts to 1 base on V and 3 bases on J, and the germline ends lie 18 bases apart. The CDR3 numbers 17 residues from cysteine through phenylalanine. CDR3 DNA only is kept here, 51 bases in frame from base 1. Concerning this clone itself: Its antigen specificity is not known. No base quality information exists; no much larger clone differs at one position.

The sample here was CD8+ T cells from peripheral blood mononuclear cells, taken in the second trimester of pregnancy. This TCR was recovered from a female donor with multiple sclerosis, enrolled in a pregnancy study. This chain is built from TRBV7-9 and TRBJ1-1, with the D gene not confidently named. The bases are TGTGCCAGCAGCTTAGTCTCGGGGAAAGGTAGGGACACTGAAGCTTTCTTT. Its translation is CASSLVSGKGRDTEAFF.